The source of this TCR beta chain is a study of control samples from healthy donors and cancer patients. The length of the CDR3 is 17 residues. The V end lost 0 bases, the J end lost 2 bases, and 14 bases lay between the germline ends. The germline gives CDR1 LGHDT, CDR2 YNNKEL (reference sequence). The method was immunoSEQ multiplex PCR; TCRdb's version includes in-frame clones alone and lacks a portion of them. The sample has roughly 450,000 clones, 90% seen once; the top ten hold around 6.4%. The chain recombines TRBV3-1 (or the pseudogene TRBV3-2) with TRBJ1-3, with D tentatively TRBD1 (5 bases). The sample consisted of PBMCs. This TCR came from a man aged 35-49 years with head and neck cancer. CDR3 in amino acids: CASSQDLTGGAGNTIYF. The CDR3 nucleotides read TGTGCCAGCAGCCAAGATCTTACGGGGGGAGCTGGAAACACCATATATTTT.